Listed here is a single T cell receptor (beta chain). Its target is not known. Evenly divided among several immunoSEQ plates was the genomic DNA of each subset. The protocol was immunoSEQ multiplex PCR, while the TCRdb copy is restricted to in-frame clones and leaves out a portion. The table records about 470,000 clones, 75% to 85% of them present only once. Unmatched junction bases numbered 8, after V lost 6 bases and J lost 8 bases. The CDR3 has 14 residues. In germline, CDR1 is SNHLY, CDR2 FYNNEI. These data are taken from a study of shared clonotypes between healthy human individuals. Study results and limitations: Genetic and exposure-history diversity was limited by the small donor number.

Caucasian adults living in Nashville, Tennessee, provided all samples. Source material: PBMCs. This sequence originates from a woman in her forties in good health. Some clones in this sample may be carry-over from other donors' samples. V gene TRBV2 combines with J gene TRBJ1-4; 8 bases agree with TRBD1. This CDR3 is CASRVQGGNEKLFF. CDR3 nucleotide sequence: TGTGCCAGCAGGGTACAGGGGGGTAACGAAAAACTGTTTTTT.